The 20 T cell receptor beta chains below come from one sample, sequenced in a study of T cells in Graves' hyperthyroidism and ophthalmopathy. It was RNA transcripts that yielded the amplified TCR beta CDR3 regions. First-round RT-PCR with HTBI primers amplified the TCR CDR3 region. Each CDR3 protein is one row after TCRdb ran MiXCR on the multiplex PCR reads. The table lists nearly 600,000 distinct CDR3 sequences, more than 13% of them singletons. Sequenced material: blood. These receptor sequences come from a woman between 18 and 30 years old with Graves' ophthalmopathy.

The rearrangement links TRBV7-2 to TRBJ2-7; D might be TRBD1 (5 bases). This CDR3 has 14 residues. Deletions cut 1 base from V and 7 bases from J, with 14 bases between. Germline assignment: CDR1 SGHTA and CDR2 FQGNSA. Here the CDR3 reads CASSLDARAGEQYF. The CDR3 DNA follows: TGTGCCAGCAGCTTAGACGCCAGGGCAGGAGAGCAGTACTTC.

V usage is TRBV29-1 and J usage is TRBJ2-4; TRBD1 aligns across 8 bases. V trimming: 7 bases; J trimming: 7 bases; junction bases outside the gene matches: 3. Germline CDR1 is SQVTM and CDR2 is ANQGSEA. This CDR3 is 11 amino acids long. The CDR3 sequence: CSAQGENIQYF. The CDR3 DNA is TGCAGCGCACAGGGGGAGAACATTCAGTACTTC. The full variable domain, rest sourced from reference TRBV29-1 and TRBJ2-4, is SAVISQKPSRDICQRGTSLTIQCQVDSQVTMMFWYRQQPGQSLTLIATANQGSEATYESGFVIDKFPISRPNLTFSTLTVSNMSPEDSSIYLCSAQGENIQYFGAGTRLSVL.

This clonotype was detected ten times or more. The rearrangement joins TRBV12-3 or TRBV12-4 to TRBJ2-1, with 8 bases matching TRBD1. The CDR3 consists of 17 residues. V lost 1 base, J lost 1 base, and 6 bases stayed unmatched. The CDR3: CASSLVLTGGSYNEQFF. The CDR3, as DNA: TGTGCCAGCAGTTTAGTCTTAACAGGGGGGTCCTACAATGAGCAGTTCTTC.

Comment on this clonotype: It may be a read error: a sequence one base away is much more abundant. This CDR3 reads CAWATTRQYF. DNA of the CDR3: TGTGCCTGGGCGACTACTAGGCAGTATTTT. V is TRBV30 and J is TRBJ2-3; maybe TRBD2 (5 bases). Per the germline V gene, CDR1 is GTSNPN and CDR2 is SVGIG (reference sequence). V was shortened by 5 bases and J by 11 bases, with 11 bases between the two germline ends. This CDR3 region has 10 residues.

This clonotype has more than one count but fewer than ten. The CDR3 spells CASGRARSGELFF. CDR3 in DNA: TGTGCTAGTGGGCGCGCCCGATCCGGGGAGCTGTTTTTT. The gene calls are TRBV12-5 and TRBJ2-2; no definite D call. Germline CDR1 and CDR2: LGHNT and FRNRAP. The CDR3 is 13 residues long. V lost 6 bases and J 6 bases, leaving 11 bases between the germline ends.

This clonotype was seen repeatedly, ten times or more. The chain combines TRBV7-9 with TRBJ1-6; possibly TRBD1 for D (6 bases). The germline gives CDR1 SEHNR, CDR2 FQNEAQ (reference sequence). The CDR3 sequence is 14 residues long. The ends were cut back, 5 bases at V and 5 bases at J, with 10 bases in the middle. CDR3 DNA sequence: TGTGCCAGCAGCCGGACAGTGGATAATTCACCCCTCCACTTT. This gives the protein CASSRTVDNSPLHF.

The V call is TRBV7-9, the J call TRBJ2-5, with D possibly called TRBD1 or TRBD2 (6 bases each). The CDR3 totals 16 residues. CDR1 is SEHNR, CDR2 FQNEAQ, per germline (reference sequence). V lost 4 bases and J lost 0, with 15 bases in between. The CDR3 region has the DNA TGTGCCAGCAGCTACCTGGGGGCGGGGTACCAAGAGACCCAGTACTTC. Its protein product is CASSYLGAGYQETQYF.

Details on this clonotype: This may be a read error, as it is one base from a much larger clone. The CDR3 is CAGSEVEQPQHF. The DNA of the CDR3 is TGTGCCGGCTCGGAGGTGGAGCAGCCCCAGCATTTT. The chain has TRBV28 and TRBJ1-5; D ambiguous. The germline V gene encodes CDR1 MDHEN and CDR2 SYDVKM. V was clipped by 11 bases and J by 7 bases, with 15 bases between them. This CDR3 comprises 12 residues.

In this sample, this clonotype turned up many times. V usage is TRBV7-2 and J usage is TRBJ2-4; the D is unclear. Germline V gene data show CDR1 as SGHTA and CDR2 as FQGNSA. The ends were cut back, 0 bases at V and 0 bases at J, with 6 bases in the middle. The CDR3 spans 15 residues. CDR3: CASSLAHLAKNIQYF. The CDR3 coding sequence is TGTGCCAGCAGCTTAGCGCACCTAGCCAAAAACATTCAGTACTTC.

In its sample, this clonotype was seen many times. The chain combines TRBV7-6 with TRBJ1-1; no reliable D call. The germline gives CDR1 SGHVS, CDR2 FNYEAQ. The CDR3 is made up of 13 amino acids. The V end was cut by 4 bases, the J end by 2 bases, with 8 bases between. The CDR3 nucleotides read TGTGCCAGCAGCTCAAGACTCAACACTGAAGCTTTCTTT. This translates into CASSSRLNTEAFF.

The chain recombines TRBV12-3 or TRBV12-4 with TRBJ2-7; D gene uncertain. The V end lost 4 bases, the J end lost 5 bases, and 12 bases lay between the germline ends. The CDR3 has 13 amino acids. CDR3 in DNA: TGTGCCAGCAGTTCCCGCAGGCTCGACGAGCAGTACTTC. This encodes CASSSRRLDEQYF.

The chain links TRBV19 to TRBJ1-5, with 8 bases that match TRBD1. This CDR3 is built from 15 residues. The ends lost 6 bases at V and 9 bases at J; junction bases unmatched: 13. Germline CDR1 reads LNHDA; CDR2 reads SQIVND (reference sequence). The CDR3 DNA follows: TGTGCCAGTAGGCCTTCTACAGGGGGAGGAAGGCCCCAGCATTTT. This codes for CASRPSTGGGRPQHF.

This clonotype was seen many times. CDR3 protein: CSARDADRSTYEQYF. The CDR3 DNA reads TGCAGTGCTAGAGATGCCGACAGGAGTACCTACGAGCAGTACTTC. The chain employs TRBV20-1 and TRBJ2-7; tentatively, D is TRBD1 (6 bases). Germline assignment: CDR1 DFQATT and CDR2 SNEGSKA (reference sequence). Trimming cost V 0 bases and J 2 bases, with 14 bases left between them. CDR3 length equals 15 residues.

J is TRBJ2-3 and V is TRBV19; no clear D gene. Germline CDR1 is LNHDA and CDR2 is SQIVND (reference sequence). Deletions cut 1 base from V and 4 bases from J, with 12 bases between. The CDR3 runs to 15 residues. The CDR3 DNA sequence: TGTGCCAGTAGTATAGGAAAAGGCCACCCAGATACGCAGTATTTT. As protein: CASSIGKGHPDTQYF.

The J gene is TRBJ2-1, the V gene TRBV30, with 11 bases lining up with TRBD2. After removal of 5 bases from V and 13 bases from J, the junction contained 16 bases not matched to a gene. Per germline, CDR1 GTSNPN and CDR2 SVGIG (reference sequence). The CDR3 loop spans 15 amino acids. In nucleotides, the CDR3 is TGTGCCTGGGCGGATGGGGGCCTAGCGGGAGGCCTTCAGTTCTTC. Translation: CAWADGGLAGGLQFF. Looking up the rest from reference TRBV30 and TRBJ2-1 gives the full variable domain: SQTIHQWPATLVQPVGSPLSLECTVEGTSNPNLYWYRQAAGRGLQLLFYSVGIGQISSEVPQNLSASRPQDRQFILSSKKLLLSDSGFYLCAWADGGLAGGLQFFGPGTRLTVL.

V gene TRBV27 combines with J gene TRBJ2-2, with unresolved D. The germline V gene has CDR1 MNHEY and CDR2 SMNVEV (reference sequence). The CDR3 contains 14 residues. V shed 5 bases and J shed 7 bases, with 14 bases lying between them. The CDR3 region has the DNA TGTGCCAGCAGTCCCTCCTGGTCTGGCGGGGAGCTGTTTTTT. Translated: CASSPSWSGGELFF.

With regard to this clonotype: A much larger clone lies one base from this, so it may be a read error. This chain links TRBV18 with TRBJ2-7, with TRBD1 matching 8 bases. Unmatched junction bases numbered 6, after V lost 2 bases and J lost 6 bases. CDR3 length equals 14 residues. Germline V lookup: CDR1 KGHSH, CDR2 LQKENI. CDR3: CASSPAGQEGEQYF. The CDR3 DNA sequence: TGTGCCAGCTCACCAGCGGGACAGGAGGGCGAGCAGTACTTC.

This clonotype has a count of ten or more. This chain joins TRBV30 and TRBJ2-3, with a weak D call TRBD2 (6 bases). Germline V gene lookup returns CDR1 GTSNPN and CDR2 SVGIG (reference sequence). Trimming removed 0 bases from V and 4 bases from J, with 11 bases in between. The CDR3 is 14 amino acids. This CDR3 is CAWSVGGNADTQYF. Here the CDR3 DNA reads TGTGCCTGGAGTGTAGGCGGGAACGCAGATACGCAGTATTTT.

This clonotype showed up many times. This rearrangement joins TRBV25-1 to TRBJ2-7; tentative D call: TRBD2 (6 bases). The CDR3 length is 15 residues. Germline V gene lookup returns CDR1 MGHDK and CDR2 SYGVNS. V shed 1 base and J shed 0 bases, with 10 bases lying between them. CDR3 in DNA: TGTGCCAGCAGTGAATGGGTTAGCGGCTCCTACGAGCAGTACTTC. It encodes CASSEWVSGSYEQYF.

This clonotype was seen only once. The chain combines TRBV29-1 with TRBJ1-1; possible D gene TRBD1, 6 bases. The CDR3 spans 15 residues. CDR1 SQVTM and CDR2 ANQGSEA come from the germline V gene. Trimming shortened V by 8 bases and J by 3 bases, and 22 bases separated the two germline ends. This chain's CDR3 is CSPRGPASGDTEAFF. The DNA for the CDR3 is TGCAGCCCCAGGGGCCCGGCCTCTGGGGACACTGAAGCTTTCTTT.